What follows are 4 T cell receptor beta chains derived from one specimen sequenced in a study of tumor-infiltrating lymphocytes in primary liver carcinoma. Germline DNA was extracted alongside blood RNA, which was obtained from unsorted whole blood. A constant-region primer served to make TCR beta cDNA from roughly 540 ng total RNA. Three nested multiplex PCR rounds, a slightly modified ARM-PCR, produced the libraries for TCR beta. TRBV1-TRBV30 forward primers paired with a C-beta reverse primer drove the first two PCR rounds, about 10 cycles each. From the multiplex PCR reads, TCRdb called clonotypes with MiXCR, one entry per CDR3 protein. The data hold 180,000 or so distinct CDR3 sequences, with 60% observed a single time. The sequenced material came from peripheral blood. The receptors derive from a man aged 35-49 years with primary liver carcinoma and hepatitis B virus infection.

Many counts were recorded for this clonotype. The V gene is TRBV29-1, the J gene TRBJ2-3, with TRBD1 matching over 7 bases. Looked up from germline, CDR1 is SQVTM and CDR2 is ANQGSEA. The trim removed 4 bases at V and 6 bases at J, leaving 13 bases unmatched. CDR3 size: 15 residues. Written as DNA, the CDR3 is TGCAGCGTTGGCTATACAGGGGCCGTAGGGGATACGCAGTATTTT. It yields the protein CSVGYTGAVGDTQYF.

This clonotype has more than one count but fewer than ten. J is TRBJ2-7 and V is TRBV11-2, with 8 bases aligning to TRBD2. V trimming: 7 bases; J trimming: 3 bases; junction bases outside the gene matches: 14. There are 16 residues in the CDR3. Germline CDR1 SGHAT, CDR2 FQNNGV. CDR3 DNA: TGTGCCAGCAAAGCGTGGGTAGCGGGAATGTACTACGAGCAGTACTTC. Its protein is CASKAWVAGMYYEQYF.

V is TRBV4-1 and J is TRBJ2-7; D is tentatively TRBD1 or TRBD2 (5 bases each). Germline assignment: CDR1 MGHRA and CDR2 YSYEKL. Deletions cut 1 base from V and 6 bases from J, with 22 bases between. CDR3 size: 17 residues. CDR3 nucleotides: TGCGCCAGCAGCCAAGGTTTGGCCGGGACCCCGTGGTTCGAGCAGTACTTC. Translating gives CASSQGLAGTPWFEQYF.

This clonotype has more than one count but fewer than ten. The CDR3 here is CASSESSGNEQFF. CDR3 DNA sequence: TGTGCCAGCAGTGAGTCCTCGGGGAATGAGCAGTTCTTC. The J gene is TRBJ2-1, the V gene TRBV6-1; D is perhaps TRBD2 (5 bases). The CDR3 is 13 amino acids. Trimming pared 3 bases from V and 7 bases from J, leaving 10 bases between. The germline V gene encodes CDR1 MNHNS and CDR2 SASEGT.